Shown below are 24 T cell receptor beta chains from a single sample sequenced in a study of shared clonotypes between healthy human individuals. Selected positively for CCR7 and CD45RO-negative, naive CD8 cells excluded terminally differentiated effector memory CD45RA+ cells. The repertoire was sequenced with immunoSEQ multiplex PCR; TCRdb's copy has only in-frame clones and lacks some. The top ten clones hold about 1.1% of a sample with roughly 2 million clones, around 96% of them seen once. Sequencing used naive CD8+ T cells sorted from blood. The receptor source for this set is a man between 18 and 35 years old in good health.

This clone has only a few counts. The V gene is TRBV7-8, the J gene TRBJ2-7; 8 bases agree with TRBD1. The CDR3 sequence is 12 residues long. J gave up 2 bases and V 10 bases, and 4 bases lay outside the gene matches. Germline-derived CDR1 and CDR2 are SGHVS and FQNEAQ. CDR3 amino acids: CATSDRAYEQYF. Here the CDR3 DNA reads TGTGCCACTTCGGACAGGGCCTACGAGCAGTACTTC. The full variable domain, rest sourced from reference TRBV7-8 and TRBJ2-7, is GAGVSQSPRYKVAKRGQDVALRCDPISGHVSLFWYQQALGQGPEFLTYFQNEAQLDKSGLPSDRFFAERPEGSVSTLKIQRTQQEDSAVYLCATSDRAYEQYFGPGTRLTVT.

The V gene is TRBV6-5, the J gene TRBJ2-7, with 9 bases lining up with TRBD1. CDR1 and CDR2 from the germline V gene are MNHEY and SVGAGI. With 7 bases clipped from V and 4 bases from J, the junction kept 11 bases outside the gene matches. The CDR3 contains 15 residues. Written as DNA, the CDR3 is TGTGCCAGCACCCCTCTGGGGACAGGGACTTACGAGCAGTACTTC. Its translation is CASTPLGTGTYEQYF.

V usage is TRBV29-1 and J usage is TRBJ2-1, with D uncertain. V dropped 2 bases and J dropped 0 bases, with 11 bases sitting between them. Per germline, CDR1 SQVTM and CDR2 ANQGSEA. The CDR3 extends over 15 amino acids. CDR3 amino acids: CSVEHSQSSYNEQFF. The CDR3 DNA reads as TGCAGCGTTGAACACAGCCAGAGCTCCTACAATGAGCAGTTCTTC.

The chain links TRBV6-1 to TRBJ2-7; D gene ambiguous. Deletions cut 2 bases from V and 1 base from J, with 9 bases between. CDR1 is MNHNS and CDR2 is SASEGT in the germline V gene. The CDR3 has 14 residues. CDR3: CASSEFPQSYEQYF. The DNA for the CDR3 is TGTGCCAGCAGTGAATTCCCACAGTCCTACGAGCAGTACTTC.

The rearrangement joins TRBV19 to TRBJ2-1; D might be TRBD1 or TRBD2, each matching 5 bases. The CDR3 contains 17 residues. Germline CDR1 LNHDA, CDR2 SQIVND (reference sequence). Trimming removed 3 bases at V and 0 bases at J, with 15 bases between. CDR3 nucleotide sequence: TGTGCCAGTAGTATCCCGACCGGGACCAACTCCTACAATGAGCAGTTCTTC. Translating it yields CASSIPTGTNSYNEQFF.

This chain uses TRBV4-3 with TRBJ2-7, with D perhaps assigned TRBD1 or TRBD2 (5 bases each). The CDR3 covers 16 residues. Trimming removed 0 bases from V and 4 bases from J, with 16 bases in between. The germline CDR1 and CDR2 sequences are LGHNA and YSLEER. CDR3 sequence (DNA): TGCGCCAGCAGCCAAGACAGGGACCTATTGGGTTACGAGCAGTACTTC. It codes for CASSQDRDLLGYEQYF.

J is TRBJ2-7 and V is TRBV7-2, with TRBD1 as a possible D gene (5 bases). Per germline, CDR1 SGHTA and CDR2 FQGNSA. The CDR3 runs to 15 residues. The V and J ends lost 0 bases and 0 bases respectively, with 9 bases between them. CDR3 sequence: CASSLARDFSYEQYF. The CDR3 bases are TGTGCCAGCAGCTTAGCCAGGGATTTCTCCTACGAGCAGTACTTC.

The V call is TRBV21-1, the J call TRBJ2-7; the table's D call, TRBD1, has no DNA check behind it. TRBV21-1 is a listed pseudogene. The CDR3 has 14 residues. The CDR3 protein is CASSQTTYPYEQYF. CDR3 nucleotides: TGTGCCAGCAGCCAAACGACATACCCCTACGAGCAGTACTTC.

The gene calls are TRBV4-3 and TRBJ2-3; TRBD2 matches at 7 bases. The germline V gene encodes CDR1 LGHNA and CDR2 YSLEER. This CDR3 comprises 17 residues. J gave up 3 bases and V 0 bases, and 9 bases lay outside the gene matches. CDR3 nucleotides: TGCGCCAGCAGCCAAGACGCTCCCAGCGGGGAAACAGATACGCAGTATTTT. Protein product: CASSQDAPSGETDTQYF.

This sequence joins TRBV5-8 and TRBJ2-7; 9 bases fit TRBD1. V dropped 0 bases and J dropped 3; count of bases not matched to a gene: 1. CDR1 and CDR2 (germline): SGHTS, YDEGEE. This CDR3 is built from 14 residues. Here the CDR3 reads CASSLEGQGYEQYF. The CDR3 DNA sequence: TGTGCCAGCAGCTTGGAGGGACAGGGCTACGAGCAGTACTTC.

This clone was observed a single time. The DNA of the CDR3 is TGTGCCAGCAGCTTCCAGGGGAACTCCTACAATGAGCAGTTCTTC. It yields the protein CASSFQGNSYNEQFF. The rearrangement joins TRBV7-9 to TRBJ2-1; TRBD1 is a possible D gene (6 bases). The V end lost 3 bases, the J end lost 0 bases, and 9 bases lay between the germline ends. The CDR3 length is 15 residues. CDR1 SEHNR and CDR2 FQNEAQ come from the germline V gene (reference sequence). The full variable domain, its missing parts supplied by reference TRBV7-9 and TRBJ2-1, is DTGVSQNPRHKITKRGQNVTFRCDPISEHNRLYWYRQTLGQGPEFLTYFQNEAQLEKSRLLSDRFSAERPKGSFSTLEIQRTEQGDSAMYLCASSFQGNSYNEQFFGPGTRLTVL.

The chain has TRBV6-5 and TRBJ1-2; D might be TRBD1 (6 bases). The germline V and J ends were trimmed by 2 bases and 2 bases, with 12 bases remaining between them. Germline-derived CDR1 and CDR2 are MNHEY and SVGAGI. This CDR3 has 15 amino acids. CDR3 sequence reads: CASSYQGGGNYGYTF. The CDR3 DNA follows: TGTGCCAGCAGTTACCAAGGGGGTGGGAACTATGGCTACACCTTC.

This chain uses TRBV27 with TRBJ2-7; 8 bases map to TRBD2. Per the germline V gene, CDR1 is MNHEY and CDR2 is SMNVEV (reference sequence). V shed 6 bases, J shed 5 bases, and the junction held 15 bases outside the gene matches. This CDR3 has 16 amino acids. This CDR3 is CASRRGADSGANEQYF. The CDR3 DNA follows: TGTGCCAGCAGGCGGGGGGCTGACAGCGGGGCTAACGAGCAGTACTTC.

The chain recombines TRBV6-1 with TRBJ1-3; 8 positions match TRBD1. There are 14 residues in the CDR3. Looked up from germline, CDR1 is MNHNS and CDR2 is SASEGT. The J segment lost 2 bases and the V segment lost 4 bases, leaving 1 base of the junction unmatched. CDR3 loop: CASSARGPGNTIYF. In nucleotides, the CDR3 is TGTGCCAGCAGTGCCAGGGGGCCTGGAAACACCATATATTTT.

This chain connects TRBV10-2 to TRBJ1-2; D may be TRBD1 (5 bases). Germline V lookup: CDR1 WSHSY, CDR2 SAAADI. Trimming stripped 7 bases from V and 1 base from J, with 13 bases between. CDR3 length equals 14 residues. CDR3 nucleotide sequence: TGCGCCAGCACTTCCGGGACGGTTAACTATGGCTACACCTTC. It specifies CASTSGTVNYGYTF.

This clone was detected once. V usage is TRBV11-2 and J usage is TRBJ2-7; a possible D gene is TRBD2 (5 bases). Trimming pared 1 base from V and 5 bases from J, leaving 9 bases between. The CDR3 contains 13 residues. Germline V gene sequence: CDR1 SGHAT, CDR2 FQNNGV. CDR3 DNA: TGTGCCAGCAGCTTAGGACTATTTGACGAGCAGTACTTC. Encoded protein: CASSLGLFDEQYF.

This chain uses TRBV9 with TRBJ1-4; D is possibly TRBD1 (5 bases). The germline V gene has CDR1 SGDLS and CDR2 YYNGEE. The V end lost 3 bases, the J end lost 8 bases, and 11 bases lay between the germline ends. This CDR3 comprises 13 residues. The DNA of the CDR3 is TGTGCCAGCAGCGGTGGGGGAAGGGAAAAACTGTTTTTT. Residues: CASSGGGREKLFF.

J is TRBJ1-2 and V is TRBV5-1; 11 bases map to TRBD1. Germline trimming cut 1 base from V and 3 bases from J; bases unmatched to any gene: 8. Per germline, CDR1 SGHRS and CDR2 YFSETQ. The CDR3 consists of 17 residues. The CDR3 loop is CASSLYAGGQGDYGYTF. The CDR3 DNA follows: TGCGCCAGCAGCTTGTACGCTGGGGGACAGGGGGACTATGGCTACACCTTC.

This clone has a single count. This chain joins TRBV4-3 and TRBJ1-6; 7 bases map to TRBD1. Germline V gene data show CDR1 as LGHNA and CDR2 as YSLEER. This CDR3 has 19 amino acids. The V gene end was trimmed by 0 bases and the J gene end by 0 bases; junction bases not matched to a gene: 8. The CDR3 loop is CASSQDGDSLSSYNSPLHF. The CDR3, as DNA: TGCGCCAGCAGCCAAGACGGGGACAGCCTTAGCTCCTATAATTCACCCCTCCACTTT.

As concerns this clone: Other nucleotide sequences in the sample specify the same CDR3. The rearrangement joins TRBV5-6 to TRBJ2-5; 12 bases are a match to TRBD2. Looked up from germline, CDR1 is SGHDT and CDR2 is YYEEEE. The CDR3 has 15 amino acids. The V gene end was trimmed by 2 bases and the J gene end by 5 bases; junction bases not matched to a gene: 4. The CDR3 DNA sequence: TGTGCCAGCAGCTTAAGACTAGCGGGAGTGGAGACCCAGTACTTC. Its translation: CASSLRLAGVETQYF.

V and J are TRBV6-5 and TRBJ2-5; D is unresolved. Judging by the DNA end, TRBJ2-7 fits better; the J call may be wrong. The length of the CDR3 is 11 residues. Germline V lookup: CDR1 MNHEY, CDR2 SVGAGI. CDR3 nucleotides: TGTGCCAGCAGTTTCGGTAACGAGCAGTACTTC. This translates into CASSFGNEQYF.

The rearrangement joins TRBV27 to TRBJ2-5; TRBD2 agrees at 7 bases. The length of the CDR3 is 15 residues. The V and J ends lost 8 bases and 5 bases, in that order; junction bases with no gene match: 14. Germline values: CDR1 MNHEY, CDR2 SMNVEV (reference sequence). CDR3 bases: TGTGCCAGCCGGGGGAAAGCGGGACTTCACGAGACCCAGTACTTC. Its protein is CASRGKAGLHETQYF.

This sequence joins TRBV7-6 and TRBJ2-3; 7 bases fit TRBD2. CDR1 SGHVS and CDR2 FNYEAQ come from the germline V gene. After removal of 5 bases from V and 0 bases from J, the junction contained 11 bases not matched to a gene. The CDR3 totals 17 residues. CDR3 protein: CASSLDPSGRSTDTQYF. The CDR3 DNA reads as TGTGCCAGCAGCCTAGACCCTAGCGGCCGGAGCACAGATACGCAGTATTTT.

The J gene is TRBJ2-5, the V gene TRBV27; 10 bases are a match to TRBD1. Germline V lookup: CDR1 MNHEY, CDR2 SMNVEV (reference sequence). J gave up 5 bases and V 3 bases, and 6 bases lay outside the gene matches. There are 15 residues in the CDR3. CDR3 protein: CASSFLDRGTETQYF. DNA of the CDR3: TGTGCCAGCAGTTTCCTGGACAGGGGGACCGAGACCCAGTACTTC.